The 21 T cell receptor beta chains below all came from one sample that was sequenced in a study of CD8 T cells in ankylosing spondylitis. General study findings and limits: There was a TCR beta motif, made of eight highly homologous variants, that appeared characteristic of ankylosing spondylitis blood.

TCRdb re-derived calls from the 5' RACE reads in MiXCR, one entry per CDR3 protein. The profile shows about 220,000 distinct CDR3 sequences, 6% to 8.5% of them singletons. Antigen specificity for these receptors is unknown. Sequencing was done on a sample of blood, either unsorted or a sorted T cell fraction (not recorded which). Every receptor here comes from a male donor with ankylosing spondylitis.

This clonotype was seen at least ten times. The J gene is TRBJ2-5, the V gene TRBV7-9; D is ambiguous. Germline V gives CDR1 SEHNR, CDR2 FQNEAQ (reference sequence). V shed 1 base and J shed 5 bases, with 11 bases lying between them. CDR3 length: 14 residues. CDR3 nucleotide sequence: TGTGCCAGCAGCTTAGTAGTGCATGGGGAGACCCAGTACTTC. This codes for CASSLVVHGETQYF. The whole variable domain, remainder taken from reference TRBV7-9 and TRBJ2-5, is DTGVSQNPRHKITKRGQNVTFRCDPISEHNRLYWYRQTLGQGPEFLTYFQNEAQLEKSRLLSDRFSAERPKGSFSTLEIQRTEQGDSAMYLCASSLVVHGETQYFGPGTRLLVL.

This clonotype was recorded at least ten times. CDR3 region: CASSWTGPTNTEAFF. The CDR3 DNA reads as TGCGCCAGCAGCTGGACAGGGCCGACGAACACTGAAGCTTTCTTT. The rearrangement links TRBV5-1 to TRBJ1-1; 8 bases are shared with TRBD1. This CDR3 comprises 15 residues. J gave up 1 base and V 3 bases, and 5 bases lay outside the gene matches. Germline values: CDR1 SGHRS, CDR2 YFSETQ.

This clonotype was counted many times. The chain links TRBV9 to TRBJ2-3; 11 bases match TRBD2. This CDR3 has 17 amino acids. Trimming removed 3 bases from V and 1 base from J; junction bases left unmatched: 7. CDR1 and CDR2 (germline): SGDLS, YYNGEE. CDR3: CASSENLAGGRTDTQYF. As DNA, the CDR3 is TGTGCCAGCAGCGAAAACCTAGCGGGGGGACGCACAGATACGCAGTATTTT. The full variable domain, completed using reference TRBV9 and TRBJ2-3, is DSGVTQTPKHLITATGQRVTLRCSPRSGDLSVYWYQQSLDQGLQFLIQYYNGEERAKGNILERFSAQQFPDLHSELNLSSLELGDSALYFCASSENLAGGRTDTQYFGPGTRLTVL.

This clonotype was seen ten or more times. This sequence joins TRBV3-1 and TRBJ2-7, with a weak D call TRBD1 (6 bases). CDR3 length: 15 amino acids. Germline CDR1 reads LGHDT; CDR2 reads YNNKEL (reference sequence). The germline V and J ends were trimmed by 4 bases and 5 bases, with 18 bases remaining between them. CDR3: CASSLYGQMKNEQYF. For the CDR3, the DNA is TGTGCCAGCAGCCTTTACGGACAGATGAAAAACGAGCAGTACTTC.

This clonotype came up once. Since the CDR3 does not end with the conserved phenylalanine or tryptophan, this likely comes from a read error. The chain employs TRBV5-1 and TRBJ2-7; TRBD2 matches at 7 bases. The CDR3 runs to 13 residues. Trimming took 6 bases from V and 0 from J; bases not matched to a gene: 3. From germline, CDR1 is SGHRS and CDR2 YFSETQ. CDR3 region: CASTLADSYEQYL. CDR3 sequence (DNA): TGCGCCAGCACTCTAGCGGACTCCTACGAGCAGTACTTA.

Many counts were recorded for this clonotype. The V call is TRBV6-5, the J call TRBJ2-7; D is unresolved. V was clipped by 0 bases and J by 2 bases, with 5 bases between them. The CDR3 is 13 residues long. The germline CDR1 and CDR2 sequences are MNHEY and SVGAGI. Here the CDR3 DNA reads TGTGCCAGCAGTTACTCGAACACCTACGAGCAGTACTTC. Its translation: CASSYSNTYEQYF.

The chain employs TRBV15 and TRBJ1-6; D is uncertain. The germline CDR1 and CDR2 sequences are LNHNV and YYDKDF (reference sequence). The CDR3 has 15 residues. V lost 0 bases, J lost 2 bases, and 5 bases lay in between. CDR3 amino acids: CATSRESTYNSPLHF. The CDR3 coding sequence is TGTGCCACCAGCAGAGAAAGTACCTATAATTCACCCCTCCACTTT.

This clonotype was recorded a few times. J is TRBJ1-1 and V is TRBV6-6, with D unresolved. Per the germline V gene, CDR1 is MNHNY and CDR2 is SVGAGI (reference sequence). V was trimmed by 6 bases and J by 6 bases, leaving 8 bases between them. The CDR3 consists of 11 residues. CDR3 bases: TGTGCCAGCAGCCCTACAGCTGAAGCTTTCTTT. It specifies CASSPTAEAFF.

This clonotype has at least ten counts. This chain uses TRBV7-6 with TRBJ2-7, with 7 positions matching TRBD1. Germline CDR1 is SGHVS and CDR2 is FNYEAQ. Trimming took 5 bases from V and 1 from J; bases not matched to a gene: 8. The CDR3 is made up of 15 amino acids. In DNA form, the CDR3 reads TGTGCCAGCAGCGCTGGGACAGATTATTCCTACGAGCAGTACTTC. Its translation: CASSAGTDYSYEQYF.

In this sample, this clonotype turned up many times. The rearrangement joins TRBV15 to TRBJ2-2; D may be TRBD2 (6 bases). Germline lookup yields CDR1 LNHNV and CDR2 YYDKDF (reference sequence). The length of the CDR3 is 16 residues. The V end lost 5 bases, the J end lost 4 bases, and 17 bases lay between the germline ends. The CDR3, as DNA: TGTGCCACCAGCCGCCCGGGACTCCGATCCACCGGGGAGCTGTTTTTT. Residues: CATSRPGLRSTGELFF.

This clonotype showed up many times. The genes are TRBV28 and TRBJ2-5, with D tentatively TRBD2 (7 bases). The CDR3 runs to 19 residues. Germline CDR1 MDHEN, CDR2 SYDVKM. Trimming pared 2 bases from V and 3 bases from J, leaving 25 bases between. The CDR3 bases are TGTGCCAGCAGTTTAAATAGGGAGGGGGAGGGCCGGAGGAAAGAGACCCAGTACTTC. Its translation: CASSLNREGEGRRKETQYF.

In its sample, this clonotype was seen many times. The chain recombines TRBV7-9 with TRBJ2-4; the match to TRBD1 covers 11 bases. Per the germline V gene, CDR1 is SEHNR and CDR2 is FQNEAQ (reference sequence). CDR3 length: 17 residues. V gave up 5 bases and J gave up 7 bases; unmatched junction bases: 13. The CDR3 nucleotides are TGTGCCAGCAGCAACTCATGGACAGGGGGCGCTTTTAACATTCAGTACTTC. Translating gives CASSNSWTGGAFNIQYF.

This clonotype has ten or more counts. This chain links TRBV5-1 with TRBJ2-2; D is uncertain. This CDR3 region has 15 residues. The V and J ends lost 0 bases and 3 bases respectively, with 9 bases between them. Germline V gives CDR1 SGHRS, CDR2 YFSETQ. In DNA form, the CDR3 reads TGCGCCAGCAGCTTGGTTGCGGTAGACACCGGGGAGCTGTTTTTT. Translated, it gives CASSLVAVDTGELFF.

This clonotype appeared many times. The chain employs TRBV12-3 or TRBV12-4 and TRBJ2-5; D is ambiguous. V was cut by 3 bases and J by 5 bases, with 10 bases left in between. The CDR3 covers 13 residues. The CDR3 spells CASSLSARETQYF. The CDR3 DNA sequence: TGTGCCAGCAGTTTGTCCGCACGGGAGACCCAGTACTTC.

The sample holds many counts of this clonotype. CDR3 in DNA: TGTGCCAGCAGTTACCCGGGGGCCAACGTCCTGACTTTC. Protein product: CASSYPGANVLTF. This rearrangement joins TRBV6-2 or TRBV6-3 to TRBJ2-6; no definite D call. V was clipped by 2 bases and J by 4 bases, with 3 bases between them. The CDR3 has 13 residues. Germline lookup yields CDR1 MNHEY and CDR2 SVGEGT.

This clonotype was observed many times. This sequence joins TRBV7-9 and TRBJ1-5, with D uncertain. Germline V CDR1 and CDR2: SEHNR, FQNEAQ (reference sequence). This CDR3 region has 15 residues. Trimming removed 5 bases at V and 1 base at J, with 12 bases between. CDR3 sequence (DNA): TGTGCCAGCAGCCCAGTTCAGGACAGCAATCAGCCCCAGCATTTT. Translating gives CASSPVQDSNQPQHF.

This clonotype was counted many times. The chain links TRBV20-1 to TRBJ1-4, with D tentatively TRBD1 (5 bases). V was cut by 0 bases and J by 1 base, with 15 bases left in between. The CDR3 length is 17 residues. Looked up from germline, CDR1 is DFQATT and CDR2 is SNEGSKA (reference sequence). CDR3 protein: CSARDPKRGLTNEKLFF. CDR3 nucleotide sequence: TGCAGTGCTAGAGATCCTAAGAGGGGTCTAACTAATGAAAAACTGTTTTTT.

This clonotype was seen at least ten times. The chain links TRBV27 to TRBJ2-7, with 8 bases matching TRBD1. Germline lookup yields CDR1 MNHEY and CDR2 SMNVEV (reference sequence). The CDR3 consists of 17 residues. Trimming removed 5 bases from V and 7 bases from J; junction bases left unmatched: 19. The CDR3 nucleotides are TGTGCCAGCAGTCCCATAGGGACAGGAACTGGGGGTGAAGAGCAGTACTTC. Its protein product is CASSPIGTGTGGEEQYF.

This clonotype was seen at least ten times. The J gene is TRBJ1-6, the V gene TRBV5-1; D gene uncertain. This CDR3 has 13 residues. V lost 3 bases and J 10 bases, leaving 11 bases between the germline ends. CDR1 and CDR2 from the germline V gene are SGHRS and YFSETQ. The CDR3 here is CASSYQLGSPLHF. CDR3 bases: TGCGCCAGCAGCTACCAGTTGGGGTCACCCCTCCACTTT.

This clonotype was seen only a few times. DNA of the CDR3: TGTGCCAGCAGCAAAGTGAAAACGAACACCGGGGAGCTGTTTTTT. This gives the protein CASSKVKTNTGELFF. This chain uses TRBV21-1 with TRBJ2-2. TRBV21-1 is marked as a pseudogene. The CDR3 extends over 15 amino acids.

CDR3 loop: CASSIYPTDTSSGANVLTF. CDR3 nucleotides: TGTGCCAGTAGTATTTACCCGACAGATACCTCCTCTGGGGCCAACGTCCTGACTTTC. V usage is TRBV19 and J usage is TRBJ2-6, with D possibly TRBD1 on 5 matching bases. From germline, CDR1 is LNHDA and CDR2 SQIVND (reference sequence). CDR3 length: 19 amino acids. Trimming left V 3 bases short and J 0 bases short, with 18 bases between. Together with reference TRBV19 and TRBJ2-6, the CDR3 gives the full variable domain: DGGITQSPKYLFRKEGQNVTLSCEQNLNHDAMYWYRQDPGQGLRLIYYSQIVNDFQKGDIAEGYSVSREKKESFPLTVTSAQKNPTAFYLCASSIYPTDTSSGANVLTFGAGSRLTVL.